Shown below are 32 T cell receptor beta chains from a single sample sequenced in a study of beta chain bispecific antibodies for T cell cancers. Whole-study results and caveats: The leukemia cells, rather than normal T cells, gave most of the targeted TRBV signal.

MiXCR was run by TCRdb on the 5' RACE reads, yielding one entry per CDR3 protein. Of some 17,000 distinct CDR3 sequences in the sample, 2.1% were seen once. The antigens of these receptors remain unknown. Expansion lasted 3 days, with either anti-CD3 antibody OKT3 or CD3/CD28 beads. The sample taken for sequencing was healthy donor T cells cultured with leukemia cells. The source of these receptors is a human donor in good health. Some clones in this sample may be carry-over from other donors' samples.

This clonotype was detected many times. The chain joins TRBV5-1 to TRBJ1-1, with D possibly being TRBD1 (6 bases). Between the trimmed V and J ends, which lost 0 bases and 0 bases, there was a span of 12 bases. CDR1 is SGHRS and CDR2 is YFSETQ in the germline V gene. This CDR3 spans 16 amino acids. The CDR3 loop reads CASSLEPQGMNTEAFF. The DNA for the CDR3 is TGCGCCAGCAGCTTGGAGCCCCAGGGGATGAACACTGAAGCTTTCTTT.

In its sample, this clonotype was seen many times. V and J are TRBV24-1 and TRBJ2-2, with D hard to call. There are 14 residues in the CDR3. V dropped 5 bases and J dropped 3 bases, with 9 bases sitting between them. Germline V gene sequence: CDR1 KGHDR, CDR2 SFDVKD. The CDR3 region has the DNA TGTGCCACCAGTGTAAGTGGCGACACCGGGGAGCTGTTTTTT. Encoded protein: CATSVSGDTGELFF.

This clonotype was recorded many times. This chain links TRBV5-4 with TRBJ2-5; 8 bases fit TRBD1. After removal of 4 bases from V and 4 bases from J, the junction contained 9 bases not matched to a gene. The CDR3 loop spans 15 amino acids. Per germline, CDR1 SGHNT and CDR2 YYREEE (reference sequence). CDR3 amino acids: CASSLPWTGRETQYF. The CDR3, as DNA: TGTGCCAGCAGCCTGCCTTGGACAGGGAGAGAGACCCAGTACTTC.

This clonotype was detected many times. The chain couples TRBV20-1 to TRBJ1-1; D gene unclear. Germline V lookup: CDR1 DFQATT, CDR2 SNEGSKA (reference sequence). V gave up 2 bases and J gave up 1 base, with 5 bases separating them. The CDR3 extends over 12 amino acids. CDR3 loop: CSARIQNTEAFF. The CDR3, as DNA: TGCAGTGCTAGAATCCAGAACACTGAAGCTTTCTTT.

There are many counts of this clonotype. The chain carries TRBV4-1 and TRBJ2-1; the match to TRBD2 covers 10 bases. Germline CDR1 reads MGHRA; CDR2 reads YSYEKL. The CDR3 sequence is 19 residues long. V dropped 3 bases and J dropped 5; count of bases not matched to a gene: 16. CDR3 residues: CASSQSVAASGGYHNEQFF. CDR3 DNA sequence: TGCGCCAGCAGCCAGAGTGTGGCGGCTAGCGGGGGTTACCACAATGAGCAGTTCTTC.

This clonotype was seen many times. This rearrangement joins TRBV28 to TRBJ1-1; no reliable D call. CDR1 and CDR2 (germline): MDHEN, SYDVKM. Deletions cut 10 bases from V and 1 base from J, with 13 bases between. CDR3 length: 13 amino acids. DNA of the CDR3: TGTGCCAACTCAGGTTTGGGGAACACTGAAGCTTTCTTT. Translation: CANSGLGNTEAFF.

This clonotype came up many times. The CDR3 DNA follows: TGTGCCAGCAGTGAACAGGAGCGGGGTTACAATGAGCAGTTCTTC. Its translation is CASSEQERGYNEQFF. The V gene is TRBV2, the J gene TRBJ2-1; 7 nucleotides line up with TRBD2. The CDR3 has 15 residues. V lost 2 bases, J lost 4 bases, and 5 bases stayed unmatched. Germline V gene sequence: CDR1 SNHLY, CDR2 FYNNEI.

At least ten counts were recorded for this clonotype. The chain joins TRBV20-1 to TRBJ2-1, with 13 nucleotides matching TRBD2. The germline V gene encodes CDR1 DFQATT and CDR2 SNEGSKA (reference sequence). The CDR3 consists of 14 residues. Unmatched junction bases numbered 4, after V lost 7 bases and J lost 4 bases. The CDR3 reads CSGTSGGGYNEQFF. CDR3 sequence (DNA): TGCAGTGGGACTAGCGGGGGAGGGTACAATGAGCAGTTCTTC.

This clonotype was recorded at least ten times. The chain links TRBV20-1 to TRBJ2-7, with D perhaps assigned TRBD1 or TRBD2 (5 bases each). Germline lookup yields CDR1 DFQATT and CDR2 SNEGSKA (reference sequence). V dropped 3 bases and J dropped 1 base, with 13 bases sitting between them. The CDR3 runs 14 residues. For the CDR3, the DNA is TGCAGTGCTAGGAGTGTCGAGGGGTCCTACGAGCAGTACTTC. Translation: CSARSVEGSYEQYF.

Ten or more counts support this clonotype. V gene TRBV7-9 combines with J gene TRBJ1-5; the D gene is possibly TRBD1 (6 bases). The CDR3 covers 15 residues. The V gene's germline CDR1 is SEHNR and CDR2 FQNEAQ (reference sequence). Trimming cost V 5 bases and J 6 bases, with 17 bases left between them. DNA of the CDR3: TGTGCCAGCAGCGCCGCGGGGGAGGGGGGTCAGCCCCAGCATTTT. Translated, it gives CASSAAGEGGQPQHF.

This clonotype was counted ten times or more. The V gene is TRBV29-1, the J gene TRBJ1-2; D possibly corresponds to TRBD1 (6 bases). V dropped 5 bases and J dropped 4 bases, with 17 bases sitting between them. The germline V gene encodes CDR1 SQVTM and CDR2 ANQGSEA. CDR3 size: 14 residues. The CDR3 is CSVPHGGGAYGYTF. The DNA for the CDR3 is TGCAGCGTTCCTCACGGAGGGGGGGCCTATGGCTACACCTTC.

This clonotype was recorded at least ten times. The rearrangement uses TRBV28 and TRBJ2-5; TRBD2 agrees at 11 bases. Germline CDR1 reads MDHEN; CDR2 reads SYDVKM. The V gene end was trimmed by 5 bases and the J gene end by 5 bases; junction bases not matched to a gene: 7. CDR3 size: 15 residues. As DNA, the CDR3 is TGTGCCAGCAGTCCCCATTCTAGCGGGGGGGAGACCCAGTACTTC. It encodes CASSPHSSGGETQYF. The variable domain in full, with the rest retrieved from reference TRBV28 and TRBJ2-5, is DVKVTQSSRYLVKRTGEKVFLECVQDMDHENMFWYRQDPGLGLRLIYFSYDVKMKEKGDIPEGYSVSREKKERFSLILESASTNQTSMYLCASSPHSSGGETQYFGPGTRLLVL.

This clonotype was recorded many times. The CDR3 is CASTPRGPNEKLFF. CDR3 DNA: TGTGCCAGTACCCCCAGGGGTCCTAATGAAAAACTGTTTTTT. V is TRBV19 and J is TRBJ1-4, with TRBD1 as a possible D gene (6 bases). Germline V gene lookup returns CDR1 LNHDA and CDR2 SQIVND (reference sequence). V was pared by 7 bases and J by 3 bases, with 12 bases between. CDR3 size: 14 residues.

This clonotype came up many times. This sequence joins TRBV6-5 and TRBJ1-2; TRBD1 agrees at 8 bases. The length of the CDR3 is 14 residues. Germline CDR1 reads MNHEY; CDR2 reads SVGAGI. V shed 7 bases and J 6 bases; nucleotides not matched to a gene: 10. DNA of the CDR3: TGTGCCAGCATCCATCCGGGACAGGCTAATGGCTACACCTTC. Protein product: CASIHPGQANGYTF.

The rearrangement joins TRBV18 to TRBJ1-5, with TRBD1 matching over 7 bases. The CDR3 totals 17 residues. The junction had 10 bases not matched to a gene; V was cut back by 4 bases and J by 1 base. Germline assignment: CDR1 KGHSH and CDR2 LQKENI. The CDR3 nucleotides read TGTGCCAGCTCACTTATGGAGGGGGCGCGCAGCAATCAGCCCCAGCATTTT. Protein product: CASSLMEGARSNQPQHF.

This clonotype was observed many times. The V and J genes are TRBV5-1 and TRBJ2-2; D gene unclear. This CDR3 region has 18 residues. Looked up from germline, CDR1 is SGHRS and CDR2 is YFSETQ. V lost 1 base and J lost 2, with 18 bases in between. DNA of the CDR3: TGCGCCAGCAGCTTGAGGTCGGGCACCCGGGCCAACACCGGGGAGCTGTTTTTT. It codes for CASSLRSGTRANTGELFF. The full variable domain, in which reference TRBV5-1 and TRBJ2-2 provide the parts outside the CDR3, is KAGVTQTPRYLIKTRGQQVTLSCSPISGHRSVSWYQQTPGQGLQFLFEYFSETQRNKGNFPGRFSGRQFSNSRSEMNVSTLELGDSALYLCASSLRSGTRANTGELFFGEGSRLTVL.

This clonotype has at least ten counts. Here the CDR3 DNA reads TGTGCCAGCAGCTCCTACAGGGGGCAAAACACCGGGGAGCTGTTTTTT. Protein sequence: CASSSYRGQNTGELFF. The chain has TRBV7-9 and TRBJ2-2, with 9 bases fitting TRBD1. The J segment lost 2 bases and the V segment lost 4 bases, leaving 5 bases of the junction unmatched. Germline V gene lookup returns CDR1 SEHNR and CDR2 FQNEAQ (reference sequence). There are 16 residues in the CDR3. The variable domain in full, completed from reference TRBV7-9 and TRBJ2-2, reads DTGVSQNPRHKITKRGQNVTFRCDPISEHNRLYWYRQTLGQGPEFLTYFQNEAQLEKSRLLSDRFSAERPKGSFSTLEIQRTEQGDSAMYLCASSSYRGQNTGELFFGEGSRLTVL.

The table lists this clonotype with many counts. This chain links TRBV20-1 with TRBJ2-7, with D possibly being TRBD1 or TRBD2 (5 bases each). The CDR3 has 16 residues. Trimming removed 1 base at V and 0 bases at J, with 16 bases between. CDR1 is DFQATT, CDR2 SNEGSKA, per germline (reference sequence). The DNA of the CDR3 is TGCAGTGCTAGAGGAGTTCGCCACGGGACCTCCTACGAGCAGTACTTC. This codes for CSARGVRHGTSYEQYF.

This clonotype was counted many times. The V gene is TRBV3-1, the J gene TRBJ1-5; D call uncertain. Trimming left V 1 base short and J 1 base short, with 8 bases between. The germline CDR1 and CDR2 sequences are LGHDT and YNNKEL (reference sequence). CDR3 length equals 15 residues. In DNA, the CDR3 is TGTGCCAGCAGCCAAGGTGCCATAAGCAATCAGCCCCAGCATTTT. Translation: CASSQGAISNQPQHF. The full variable domain, completed using reference TRBV3-1 and TRBJ1-5, is DTAVSQTPKYLVTQMGNDKSIKCEQNLGHDTMYWYKQDSKKFLKIMFSYNNKELIINETVPNRFSPKSPDKAHLNLHINSLELGDSAVYFCASSQGAISNQPQHFGDGTRLSIL.

This clonotype was observed many times. V gene TRBV4-2 combines with J gene TRBJ2-3; D is ambiguous. The CDR3 length is 17 residues. CDR1 and CDR2 (germline): LGHNA, YNFKEQ. The V and J ends lost 0 bases and 5 bases respectively, with 18 bases between them. The CDR3 is CASSQEMSWTIRDTQYF. CDR3 sequence (DNA): TGTGCCAGCAGCCAAGAAATGTCGTGGACGATTAGAGATACGCAGTATTTT.

The table lists this clonotype with many counts. V gene TRBV2 combines with J gene TRBJ1-2; D uncertain. This CDR3 has 10 amino acids. Germline V gene data show CDR1 as SNHLY and CDR2 as FYNNEI. Trimming removed 6 bases at V and 3 bases at J, with 2 bases between. In DNA, the CDR3 is TGTGCCAGCAGGGACTATGGCTACACCTTC. Encoded protein: CASRDYGYTF. Full variable domain (missing parts from reference TRBV2 and TRBJ1-2): EPEVTQTPSHQVTQMGQEVILRCVPISNHLYFYWYRQILGQKVEFLVSFYNNEISEKSEIFDDQFSVERPDGSNFTLKIRSTKLEDSAMYFCASRDYGYTFGSGTRLTVV.

The chain couples TRBV7-9 to TRBJ2-5, with D possibly TRBD1 on 5 matching bases. Germline CDR1 reads SEHNR; CDR2 reads FQNEAQ (reference sequence). The CDR3 is 14 amino acids. V lost 5 bases to trimming and J lost 4 bases, with 14 bases between them. The CDR3: CASSPPARAETQYF. Written as DNA, the CDR3 is TGTGCCAGCAGCCCCCCAGCCAGGGCAGAGACCCAGTACTTC.

The table lists this clonotype with many counts. The V gene is TRBV3-1, the J gene TRBJ2-7; D is ambiguous. This CDR3 spans 14 amino acids. The V gene lost 1 base and the J gene lost 2 bases, with 9 bases spanning the gap. Germline V CDR1 and CDR2: LGHDT, YNNKEL (reference sequence). The DNA for the CDR3 is TGTGCCAGCAGCCAAGTTCAGAGAACCTACGAGCAGTACTTC. Its translation: CASSQVQRTYEQYF.

Relative to its sample, this clonotype is medium-sized (0.01 to 0.1%). The genes are TRBV6-5 and TRBJ2-1; D remains unclear. Germline V CDR1 and CDR2: MNHEY, SVGAGI. Trimming removed 5 bases from V and 8 bases from J, with 10 bases in between. CDR3 length equals 12 residues. CDR3 sequence: CASSQDVYEQFF. The CDR3 bases are TGTGCCAGCAGTCAAGATGTCTATGAGCAGTTCTTC.

Ten or more counts support this clonotype. CDR3 DNA sequence: TGCGCCAGCAGCTCCCCGGACGAAGGCGAAAAACTGTTTTTT. Translation gives CASSSPDEGEKLFF. The chain is built from TRBV5-1 and TRBJ1-4; D gene unclear. V was cut by 3 bases and J by 8 bases, with 14 bases left in between. The length of the CDR3 is 14 residues. CDR1 and CDR2 (germline): SGHRS, YFSETQ.

Ten or more counts support this clonotype. The chain employs TRBV7-8 and TRBJ2-1; D could derive from TRBD1 or TRBD2 (5 bases each). Germline CDR1 and CDR2: SGHVS and FQNEAQ. This CDR3 is built from 16 residues. V was trimmed by 5 bases and J by 5 bases, leaving 19 bases between them. CDR3 nucleotides: TGTGCCAGCAGCCGGGGCCCAGAAGGAGGTCACAATGAGCAGTTCTTC. Translated: CASSRGPEGGHNEQFF.

This clonotype occurred many times. The chain couples TRBV5-4 to TRBJ1-1; 10 bases are a match to TRBD1. The germline CDR1 and CDR2 sequences are SGHNT and YYREEE (reference sequence). The CDR3 extends over 13 amino acids. J was trimmed by 6 bases and V by 4 bases; bases with no gene match: 3. CDR3 protein: CASSRDRGAEAFF. CDR3 coding DNA: TGTGCCAGCAGCCGGGACAGGGGCGCTGAAGCTTTCTTT.

Sample share makes this clonotype medium-sized (0.01 to 0.1%). V usage is TRBV5-1 and J usage is TRBJ2-1; D may be TRBD2 (5 bases). The V end lost 4 bases, the J end lost 8 bases, and 16 bases lay between the germline ends. Germline V gene data show CDR1 as SGHRS and CDR2 as YFSETQ. The CDR3 runs to 14 residues. CDR3: CASSPAAGIDEQFF. CDR3 coding DNA: TGCGCCAGCAGCCCAGCGGCGGGCATCGATGAGCAGTTCTTC.

This clonotype was picked up a small number of times. The chain's CDR3 is CAISEQGNTDTQYF. DNA of the CDR3: TGTGCCATCAGTGAACAGGGAAACACAGATACGCAGTATTTT. The genes are TRBV10-3 and TRBJ2-3; TRBD1 might be the D (6 bases). CDR1 is ENHRY, CDR2 SYGVKD, per germline. The CDR3 has 14 amino acids. The germline V and J ends were trimmed by 3 bases and 2 bases, with 9 bases remaining between them.

This clonotype has at least ten counts. The chain couples TRBV5-1 to TRBJ2-7, with D maybe TRBD1 (6 bases). The ends were cut back, 4 bases at V and 5 bases at J, with 13 bases in the middle. The CDR3 extends over 13 amino acids. CDR1 is SGHRS and CDR2 is YFSETQ in the germline V gene. As DNA, the CDR3 is TGCGCCAGCAGCACACAGGGTTACGACGAGCAGTACTTC. This translates into CASSTQGYDEQYF.

This clonotype showed up many times. The chain is built from TRBV19 and TRBJ2-1, with D possibly TRBD1 on 6 matching bases. V lost 5 bases and J 9 bases, leaving 14 bases between the germline ends. CDR1 and CDR2 (germline): LNHDA, SQIVND (reference sequence). This CDR3 has 13 residues. The CDR3 here is CASSWSGEREQFF. For the CDR3, the DNA is TGTGCCAGTAGTTGGTCAGGGGAGCGTGAGCAGTTCTTC.

As concerns this clonotype: One end of the junction fails to match germline, which may point to a read error. The chain couples TRBV5-1 to TRBJ2-7; D possibly corresponds to TRBD2 (6 bases). This CDR3 contains 11 residues. From germline, CDR1 is SGHRS and CDR2 YFSETQ. The CDR3 loop reads CTSSLGGEQYF. As DNA, the CDR3 is TGCACCAGCAGCTTGGGGGGCGAGCAGTACTTC.